These 21 T cell receptor beta chains were all obtained from the same sample, sequenced in a study of blood T cell repertoires in COVID-19. The assay was immunoSEQ multiplex PCR, and TCRdb's table has in-frame clones only and misses some. The data show a few hundred thousand clones, with about nine tenths seen just once and about 0.9% held by the top ten. Sequencing was performed on PBMCs or T cells enriched from blood (not recorded which). The receptors shown here come from a woman aged 40 to 49 who had been exposed to COVID-19.

V gene TRBV5-4 combines with J gene TRBJ1-3; D perhaps matches TRBD1 (5 bases). The V and J ends lost 3 bases and 0 bases respectively, with 13 bases between them. The germline CDR1 and CDR2 sequences are SGHNT and YYREEE (reference sequence). The CDR3 length is 16 residues. The CDR3 reads CASSSRGGYSGNTIYF. CDR3 DNA sequence: TGTGCCAGCAGCTCCCGGGGGGGTTACTCTGGAAACACCATATATTTT.

This clone has a single count. The J gene is TRBJ1-2, the V gene TRBV30; tentative D call: TRBD1 (5 bases). Germline V gene data show CDR1 as GTSNPN and CDR2 as SVGIG (reference sequence). The CDR3 has 14 residues. V gave up 4 bases and J gave up 4 bases, with 16 bases separating them. The CDR3 DNA sequence: TGTGCCTGGACCGGGGGTCAATTTCTCTATGGCTACACCTTC. Translated, it gives CAWTGGQFLYGYTF.

The chain recombines TRBV6-4 with TRBJ2-3, with 7 bases fitting TRBD2. CDR1 and CDR2 (germline): MRHNA, SNTAGT. The CDR3 loop spans 15 amino acids. Losses at the gene ends were 7 bases for V and 4 bases for J; bases not matched to a gene: 11. The CDR3 here is CASTRAGSRPDTQYF. The CDR3 bases are TGTGCCAGCACCCGAGCGGGAAGTAGACCAGATACGCAGTATTTT.

The chain links TRBV12-5 to TRBJ2-2, with D possibly TRBD2 on 6 matching bases. This CDR3 is built from 18 residues. Trimming removed 0 bases from V and 0 bases from J, with 14 bases in between. Germline-derived CDR1 and CDR2 are LGHNT and FRNRAP. For the CDR3, the DNA is TGTGCTAGTGGTTTGGTACCAGACGGGACTGCGAACACCGGGGAGCTGTTTTTT. It translates to CASGLVPDGTANTGELFF.

This clone showed up just a few times. This sequence joins TRBV14 and TRBJ2-7; D gene uncertain. The CDR3 has 12 amino acids. Trimming left V 4 bases short and J 0 bases short, with 4 bases between. Germline V gives CDR1 SGHDN, CDR2 FVKESK. For the CDR3, the DNA is TGTGCCAGCAGCCTCAACTCCTACGAGCAGTACTTC. This translates into CASSLNSYEQYF.

V gene TRBV30 combines with J gene TRBJ1-4; D remains unclear. Germline V gives CDR1 GTSNPN, CDR2 SVGIG (reference sequence). Trimming shortened V by 2 bases and J by 8 bases, and 18 bases separated the two germline ends. The CDR3 has 15 amino acids. This chain's CDR3 is CAWSPGERVREKLFF. The CDR3 DNA reads as TGTGCCTGGAGTCCCGGGGAGAGGGTTAGGGAAAAACTGTTTTTT.

This clone occurred once. This chain connects TRBV21-1 to TRBJ1-6; TRBD1 reflects the table's D call only, with no check against the DNA. TRBV21-1 is described as a pseudogene. This CDR3 has 15 residues. Here the CDR3 reads CASSARQGLGSPLHF. The CDR3 DNA reads as TGTGCCAGCAGCGCACGACAGGGTTTAGGTTCACCCCTCCACTTT.

The chain recombines TRBV30 with TRBJ1-4, with 10 bases that match TRBD1. Germline assignment: CDR1 GTSNPN and CDR2 SVGIG (reference sequence). The CDR3 spans 13 residues. V was pared by 2 bases and J by 7 bases, with 1 base of the junction left unmatched. The CDR3 reads CAWSRDRGEKLFF. For the CDR3, the DNA is TGTGCCTGGAGTCGGGACAGGGGTGAAAAACTGTTTTTT.

V is TRBV7-9 and J is TRBJ1-1; 7 positions match TRBD1. The CDR3 extends over 17 amino acids. In germline, CDR1 is SEHNR, CDR2 FQNEAQ (reference sequence). The trim removed 5 bases at V and 12 bases at J, leaving 24 bases unmatched. Here the CDR3 reads CASSTTTQGKSLELSFF. The CDR3 nucleotides are TGTGCCAGCAGCACGACGACACAGGGGAAGTCCCTAGAGCTTTCTTTCTTT.

V gene TRBV3-1 (or the pseudogene TRBV3-2) combines with J gene TRBJ1-1, with D possibly matching TRBD1 (6 bases). Trimming shortened V by 3 bases and J by 4 bases, and 12 bases separated the two germline ends. Looked up from germline, CDR1 is LGHDT and CDR2 is YNNKEL (reference sequence). This CDR3 spans 14 amino acids. The CDR3 loop is CASSQGAGATEAFF. Here the CDR3 DNA reads TGTGCCAGCAGCCAGGGGGCCGGGGCCACTGAAGCTTTCTTT.

About this clone itself: Other DNA variants within this sample encode the same CDR3. The genes are TRBV3-1 (or the pseudogene TRBV3-2) and TRBJ2-7, with 7 bases fitting TRBD2. V lost 2 bases and J lost 2; bases outside the gene matches: 0. This CDR3 spans 13 amino acids. Per germline, CDR1 LGHDT and CDR2 YNNKEL (reference sequence). The CDR3, as DNA: TGTGCCAGCAGCCAAAGCGGGGCCTACGAGCAGTACTTC. Translating gives CASSQSGAYEQYF.

The chain links TRBV2 to TRBJ1-4; D is ambiguous. The CDR3 has 13 amino acids. Germline CDR1 reads SNHLY; CDR2 reads FYNNEI. Trimming took off 3 bases at V and 4 bases at J, with 6 bases between the two ends. CDR3 nucleotides: TGTGCCAGCAGTGACCCTAATAATGAAAAACTGTTTTTT. Protein sequence: CASSDPNNEKLFF. Filled out from reference TRBV2 and TRBJ1-4, the complete variable domain reads EPEVTQTPSHQVTQMGQEVILRCVPISNHLYFYWYRQILGQKVEFLVSFYNNEISEKSEIFDDQFSVERPDGSNFTLKIRSTKLEDSAMYFCASSDPNNEKLFFGSGTQLSVL.

This clone was observed once. The chain carries TRBV24-1 and TRBJ2-7, with TRBD1 matching over 7 bases. The germline V gene encodes CDR1 KGHDR and CDR2 SFDVKD. J was trimmed by 3 bases and V by 7 bases; bases with no gene match: 11. The CDR3 contains 15 residues. The CDR3 is CATRFPDRVIYEQYF. The CDR3 coding sequence is TGTGCCACCAGATTTCCAGACAGGGTCATCTACGAGCAGTACTTC.

The chain links TRBV5-4 to TRBJ2-7, with 15 bases fitting TRBD2. V lost 1 base and J lost 2; bases outside the gene matches: 1. The CDR3 contains 16 residues. Germline CDR1 reads SGHNT; CDR2 reads YYREEE (reference sequence). Here the CDR3 DNA reads TGTGCCAGCAGCTTGAGGACTAGCGGGGGGGCCTACGAGCAGTACTTC. Its translation: CASSLRTSGGAYEQYF.

This chain connects TRBV9 to TRBJ2-7; 8 nucleotides agree with TRBD1. CDR3 size: 12 residues. CDR1 and CDR2 from the germline V gene are SGDLS and YYNGEE. V dropped 3 bases and J dropped 7; count of bases not matched to a gene: 3. The CDR3 loop reads CASSATGGEQYF. CDR3 sequence (DNA): TGTGCCAGCAGCGCTACAGGGGGAGAGCAGTACTTC.

In DNA, the CDR3 is TGTGCCAGCAGTGACCCCCGACAGAATTCACCCCTCCACTTT. Protein: CASSDPRQNSPLHF. The V gene is TRBV6-1, the J gene TRBJ1-6, with D tentatively TRBD1 (5 bases). Germline assignment: CDR1 MNHNS and CDR2 SASEGT. The V gene lost 3 bases and the J gene lost 7 bases, with 10 bases spanning the gap. The CDR3 covers 14 residues.

The rearrangement links TRBV19 to TRBJ1-3; D is uncertain. V gave up 10 bases and J gave up 0 bases, with 16 bases separating them. Germline CDR1 reads LNHDA; CDR2 reads SQIVND (reference sequence). The CDR3 runs 15 residues. The CDR3 region has the DNA TGTGCCACCCAAGGCGGAACTAGCTCTGGAAACACCATATATTTT. Protein sequence: CATQGGTSSGNTIYF. Full variable domain (remainder filled in from reference TRBV19 and TRBJ1-3): DGGITQSPKYLFRKEGQNVTLSCEQNLNHDAMYWYRQDPGQGLRLIYYSQIVNDFQKGDIAEGYSVSREKKESFPLTVTSAQKNPTAFYLCATQGGTSSGNTIYFGEGSWLTVV.

The gene calls are TRBV11-1 and TRBJ2-3; D is perhaps TRBD2 (5 bases). Trimming stripped 6 bases from V and 3 bases from J, with 13 bases between. The CDR3 loop spans 14 amino acids. CDR1 and CDR2 from the germline V gene are SGHAT and FQDESV (reference sequence). The CDR3: CASSDGRGTDTQYF. DNA of the CDR3: TGTGCCAGCAGTGACGGACGGGGAACAGATACGCAGTATTTT.

The V call is TRBV2, the J call TRBJ1-2, with D unclear. The CDR3 is 13 amino acids. Per the germline V gene, CDR1 is SNHLY and CDR2 is FYNNEI. Trimming pared 5 bases from V and 3 bases from J, leaving 10 bases between. CDR3 region: CASSSNEHYGYTF. The DNA of the CDR3 is TGTGCCAGCAGTAGTAACGAGCACTATGGCTACACCTTC.

The chain carries TRBV7-9 and TRBJ1-1, with 9 bases lining up with TRBD1. The V segment lost 1 base and the J segment 7 bases; nucleotides outside the gene matches: 7. The length of the CDR3 is 15 residues. Germline CDR1 SEHNR, CDR2 FQNEAQ (reference sequence). The CDR3 is CASSLDGTGPIEAFF. In DNA form, the CDR3 reads TGTGCCAGCAGCTTAGATGGGACAGGGCCCATTGAAGCTTTCTTT.

The chain couples TRBV29-1 to TRBJ2-7; the match to TRBD1 covers 9 bases. Trimming took 7 bases from V and 5 from J; bases not matched to a gene: 3. The CDR3 is made up of 11 amino acids. CDR1 SQVTM and CDR2 ANQGSEA come from the germline V gene. The CDR3 protein is CSGGQGDEQYF. Written as DNA, the CDR3 is TGCAGCGGGGGACAGGGTGACGAGCAGTACTTC.